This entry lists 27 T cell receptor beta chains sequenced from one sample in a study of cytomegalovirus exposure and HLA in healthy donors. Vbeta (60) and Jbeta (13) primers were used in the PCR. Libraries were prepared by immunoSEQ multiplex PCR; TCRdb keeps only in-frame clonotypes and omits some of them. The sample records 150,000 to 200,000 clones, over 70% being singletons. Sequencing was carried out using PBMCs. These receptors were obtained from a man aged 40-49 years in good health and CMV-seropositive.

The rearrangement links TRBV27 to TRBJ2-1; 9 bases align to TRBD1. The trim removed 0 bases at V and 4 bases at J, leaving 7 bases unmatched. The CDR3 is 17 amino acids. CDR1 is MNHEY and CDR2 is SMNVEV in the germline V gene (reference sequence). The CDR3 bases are TGTGCCAGCAGTTTATCCCCTGGGACAGGGCGATACAATGAGCAGTTCTTC. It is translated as CASSLSPGTGRYNEQFF.

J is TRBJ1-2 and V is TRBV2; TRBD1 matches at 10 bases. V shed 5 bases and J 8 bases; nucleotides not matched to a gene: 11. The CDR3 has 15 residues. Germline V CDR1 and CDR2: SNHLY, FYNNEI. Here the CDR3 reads CASSTFPGQGEGYTF. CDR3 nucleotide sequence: TGTGCCAGCAGTACCTTCCCAGGACAGGGGGAGGGCTACACCTTC.

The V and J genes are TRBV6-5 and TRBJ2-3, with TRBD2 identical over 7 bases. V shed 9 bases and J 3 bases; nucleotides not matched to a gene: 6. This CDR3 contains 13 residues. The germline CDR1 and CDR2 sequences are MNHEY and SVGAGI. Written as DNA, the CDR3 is TGTGCCAGTAGAAAGCGGGAAACAGATACGCAGTATTTT. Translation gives CASRKRETDTQYF.

The CDR3 spells CASSLSGTPVYEQYF. CDR3 DNA sequence: TGTGCCAGCAGTCTTTCAGGGACACCCGTGTACGAGCAGTACTTC. The rearrangement joins TRBV7-2 to TRBJ2-7; D may be TRBD1 (6 bases). CDR1 and CDR2 (germline): SGHTA, FQGNSA. The ends were cut back, 6 bases at V and 4 bases at J, with 19 bases in the middle. The CDR3 runs to 15 residues.

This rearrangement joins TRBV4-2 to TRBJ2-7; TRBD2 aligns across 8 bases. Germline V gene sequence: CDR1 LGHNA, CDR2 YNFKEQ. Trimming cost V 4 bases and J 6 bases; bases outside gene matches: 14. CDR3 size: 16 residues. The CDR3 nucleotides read TGTGCCAGCAGCCCGAATCCGAGCGGGAGAGGAGGCGAGCAGTACTTC. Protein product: CASSPNPSGRGGEQYF.

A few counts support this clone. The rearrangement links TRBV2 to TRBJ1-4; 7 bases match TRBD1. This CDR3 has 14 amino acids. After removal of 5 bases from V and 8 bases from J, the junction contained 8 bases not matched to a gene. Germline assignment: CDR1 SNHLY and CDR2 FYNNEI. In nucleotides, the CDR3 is TGTGCCAGCAGTCCACAGGGGACCGGGGAAAAACTGTTTTTT. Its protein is CASSPQGTGEKLFF.

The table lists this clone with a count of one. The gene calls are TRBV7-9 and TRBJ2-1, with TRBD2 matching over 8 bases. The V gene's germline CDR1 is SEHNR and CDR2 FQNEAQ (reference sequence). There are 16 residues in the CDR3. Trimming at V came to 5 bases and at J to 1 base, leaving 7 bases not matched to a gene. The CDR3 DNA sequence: TGTGCCAGCAGCGATCCTAGCGGGTCATCCTACAATGAGCAGTTCTTC. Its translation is CASSDPSGSSYNEQFF.

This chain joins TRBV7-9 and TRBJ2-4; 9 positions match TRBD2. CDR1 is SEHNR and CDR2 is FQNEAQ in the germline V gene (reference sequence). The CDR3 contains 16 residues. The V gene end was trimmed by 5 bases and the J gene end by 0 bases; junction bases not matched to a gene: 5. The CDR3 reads CASSQTSGLAKNIQYF. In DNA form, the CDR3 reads TGTGCCAGCAGCCAAACTAGCGGGTTAGCCAAAAACATTCAGTACTTC.

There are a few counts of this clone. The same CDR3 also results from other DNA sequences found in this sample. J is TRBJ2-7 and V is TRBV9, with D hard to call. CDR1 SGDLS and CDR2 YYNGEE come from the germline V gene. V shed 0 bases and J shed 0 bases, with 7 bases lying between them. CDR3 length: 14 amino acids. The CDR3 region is CASSVGGSSYEQYF. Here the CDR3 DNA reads TGTGCCAGCAGCGTAGGCGGAAGCTCCTACGAGCAGTACTTC.

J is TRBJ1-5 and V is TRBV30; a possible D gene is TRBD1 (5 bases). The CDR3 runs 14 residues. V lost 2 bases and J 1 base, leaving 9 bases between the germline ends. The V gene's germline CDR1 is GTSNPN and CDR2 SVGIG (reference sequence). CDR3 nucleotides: TGTGCCTGGAGTCATGCAGGGAGCAATCAGCCCCAGCATTTT. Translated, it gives CAWSHAGSNQPQHF.

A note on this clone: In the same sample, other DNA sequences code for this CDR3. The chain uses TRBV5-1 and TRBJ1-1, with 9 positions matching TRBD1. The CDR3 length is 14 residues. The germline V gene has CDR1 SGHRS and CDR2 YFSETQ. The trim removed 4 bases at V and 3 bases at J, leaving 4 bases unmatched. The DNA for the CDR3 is TGCGCCAGCAGCCCGGGACAGGGTGACACTGAAGCTTTCTTT. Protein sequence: CASSPGQGDTEAFF.

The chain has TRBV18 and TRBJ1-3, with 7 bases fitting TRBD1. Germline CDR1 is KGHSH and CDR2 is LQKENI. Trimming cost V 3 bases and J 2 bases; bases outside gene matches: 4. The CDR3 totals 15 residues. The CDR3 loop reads CASSPTGAAGNTIYF. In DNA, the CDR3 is TGTGCCAGCTCACCTACAGGGGCAGCTGGAAACACCATATATTTT.

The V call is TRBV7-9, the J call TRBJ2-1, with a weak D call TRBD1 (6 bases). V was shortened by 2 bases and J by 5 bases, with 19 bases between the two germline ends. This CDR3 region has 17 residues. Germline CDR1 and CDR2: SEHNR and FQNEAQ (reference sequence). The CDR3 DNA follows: TGTGCCAGCAGCTTATTCGGCCAGGGGCTTATAAACAATGAGCAGTTCTTC. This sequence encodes CASSLFGQGLINNEQFF.

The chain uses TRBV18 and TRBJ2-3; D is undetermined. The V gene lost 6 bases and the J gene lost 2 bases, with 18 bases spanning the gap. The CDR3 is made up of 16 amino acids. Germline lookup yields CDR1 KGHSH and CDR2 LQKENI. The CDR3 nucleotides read TGTGCCAGCTCCCTGGGTTTGGGCGCACACACAGATACGCAGTATTTT. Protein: CASSLGLGAHTDTQYF.

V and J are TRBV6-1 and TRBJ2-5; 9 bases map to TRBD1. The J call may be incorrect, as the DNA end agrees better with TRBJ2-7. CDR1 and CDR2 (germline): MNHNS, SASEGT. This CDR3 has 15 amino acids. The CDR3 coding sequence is TGTGCCAGCAGGCGGGACAGGGCAAACTCCTACGAGCAGTACTTC. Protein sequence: CASRRDRANSYEQYF.

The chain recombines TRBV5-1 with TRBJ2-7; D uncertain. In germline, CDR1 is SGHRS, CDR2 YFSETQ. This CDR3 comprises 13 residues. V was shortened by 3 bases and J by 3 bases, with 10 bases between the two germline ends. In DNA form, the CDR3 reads TGCGCCAGCAGCTACGAGGTCCTCTACGAGCAGTACTTC. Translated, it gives CASSYEVLYEQYF.

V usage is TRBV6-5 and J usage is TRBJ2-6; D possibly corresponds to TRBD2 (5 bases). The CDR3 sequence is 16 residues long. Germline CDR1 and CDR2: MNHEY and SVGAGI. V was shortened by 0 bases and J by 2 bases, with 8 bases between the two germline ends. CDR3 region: CASSYSGVAGANVLTF. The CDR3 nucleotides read TGTGCCAGCAGTTACTCCGGGGTAGCTGGGGCCAACGTCCTGACTTTC.

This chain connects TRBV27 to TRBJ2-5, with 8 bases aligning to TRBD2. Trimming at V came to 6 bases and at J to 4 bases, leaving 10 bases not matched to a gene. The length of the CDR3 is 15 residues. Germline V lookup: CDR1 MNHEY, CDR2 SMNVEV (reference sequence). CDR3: CASRESGRRGETQYF. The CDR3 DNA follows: TGTGCCAGCAGAGAAAGCGGGAGACGTGGAGAGACCCAGTACTTC.

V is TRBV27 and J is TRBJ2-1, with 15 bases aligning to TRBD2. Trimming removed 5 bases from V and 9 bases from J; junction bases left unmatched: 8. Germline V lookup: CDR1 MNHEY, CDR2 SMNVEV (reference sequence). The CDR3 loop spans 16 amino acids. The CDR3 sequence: CASSPGLAGGGGEQFF. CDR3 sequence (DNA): TGTGCCAGCAGTCCCGGACTAGCGGGAGGGGGGGGTGAGCAGTTCTTC.

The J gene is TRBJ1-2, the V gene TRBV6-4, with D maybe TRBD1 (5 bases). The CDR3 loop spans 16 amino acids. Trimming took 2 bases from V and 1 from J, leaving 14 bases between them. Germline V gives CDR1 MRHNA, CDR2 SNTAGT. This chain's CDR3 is CASSDDPKGDNYGYTF. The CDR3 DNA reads TGTGCCAGCAGTGACGATCCTAAAGGGGATAACTATGGCTACACCTTC.

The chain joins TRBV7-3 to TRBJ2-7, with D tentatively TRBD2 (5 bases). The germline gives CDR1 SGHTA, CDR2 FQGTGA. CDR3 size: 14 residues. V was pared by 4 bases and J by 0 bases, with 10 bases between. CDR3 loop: CASSSLAGSYEQYF. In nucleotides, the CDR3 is TGTGCCAGCAGCTCTCTAGCTGGCTCCTACGAGCAGTACTTC. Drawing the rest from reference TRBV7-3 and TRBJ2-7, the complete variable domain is GAGVSQTPSNKVTEKGKYVELRCDPISGHTALYWYRQSLGQGPEFLIYFQGTGAADDSGLPNDRFFAVRPEGSVSTLKIQRTERGDSAVYLCASSSLAGSYEQYFGPGTRLTVT.

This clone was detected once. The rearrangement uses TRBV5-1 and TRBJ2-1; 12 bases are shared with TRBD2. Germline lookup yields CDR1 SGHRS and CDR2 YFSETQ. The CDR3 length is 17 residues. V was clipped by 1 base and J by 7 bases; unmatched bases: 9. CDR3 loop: CASSLKRGTSGSNEQFF. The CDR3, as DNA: TGCGCCAGCAGCTTGAAGAGAGGGACTAGCGGGTCGAATGAGCAGTTCTTC.

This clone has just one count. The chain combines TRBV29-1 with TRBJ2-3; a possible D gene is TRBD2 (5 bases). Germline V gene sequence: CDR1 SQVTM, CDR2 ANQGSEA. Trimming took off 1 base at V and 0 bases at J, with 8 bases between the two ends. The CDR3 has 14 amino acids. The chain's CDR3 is CSVEGRTSTDTQYF. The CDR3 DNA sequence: TGCAGCGTTGAAGGTCGGACTAGCACAGATACGCAGTATTTT.

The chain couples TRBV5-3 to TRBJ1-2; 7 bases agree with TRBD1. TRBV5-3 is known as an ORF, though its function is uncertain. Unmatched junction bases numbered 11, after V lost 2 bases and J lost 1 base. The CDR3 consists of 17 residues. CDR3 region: CARSLLGQAPINYGYTF. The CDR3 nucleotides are TGTGCCAGAAGCTTACTTGGACAGGCACCGATTAACTATGGCTACACCTTC.

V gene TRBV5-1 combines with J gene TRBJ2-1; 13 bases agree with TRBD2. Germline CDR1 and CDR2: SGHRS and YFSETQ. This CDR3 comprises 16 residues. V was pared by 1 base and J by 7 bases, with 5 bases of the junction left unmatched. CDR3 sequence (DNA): TGCGCCAGCAGCTTGTGGACTAGCGGGAGCTCGAATGAGCAGTTCTTC. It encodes CASSLWTSGSSNEQFF.

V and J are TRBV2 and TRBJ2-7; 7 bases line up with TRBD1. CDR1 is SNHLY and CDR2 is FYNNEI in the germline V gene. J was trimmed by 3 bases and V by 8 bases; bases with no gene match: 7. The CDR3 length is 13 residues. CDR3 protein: CASVRQGNYEQYF. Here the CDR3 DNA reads TGTGCCAGCGTCAGACAGGGAAACTACGAGCAGTACTTC.

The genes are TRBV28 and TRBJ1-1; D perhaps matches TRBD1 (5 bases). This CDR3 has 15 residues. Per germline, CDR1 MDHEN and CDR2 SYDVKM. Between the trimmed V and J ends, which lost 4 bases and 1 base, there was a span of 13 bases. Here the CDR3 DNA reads TGTGCCAGCAGTTCGACTGGGGACTCGAACACTGAAGCTTTCTTT. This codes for CASSSTGDSNTEAFF.